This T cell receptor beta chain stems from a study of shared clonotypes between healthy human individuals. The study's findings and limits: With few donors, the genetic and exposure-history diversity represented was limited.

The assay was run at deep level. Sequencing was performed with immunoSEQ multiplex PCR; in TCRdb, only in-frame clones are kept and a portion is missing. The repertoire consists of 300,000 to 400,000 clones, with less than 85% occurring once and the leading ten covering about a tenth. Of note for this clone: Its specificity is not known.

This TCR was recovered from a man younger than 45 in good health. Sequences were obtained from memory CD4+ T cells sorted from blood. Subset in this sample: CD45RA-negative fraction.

In nucleotides, the CDR3 is TGTGCCAGTAGACCGAAGTCTGTGGAGACCCAGTACTTC. It encodes CASRPKSVETQYF. The J gene is TRBJ2-5, the V gene TRBV19, with D hard to call. The CDR3 has 13 amino acids. Germline CDR1 and CDR2: LNHDA and SQIVND (reference sequence). Trimming removed 6 bases from V and 5 bases from J, with 13 bases in between.